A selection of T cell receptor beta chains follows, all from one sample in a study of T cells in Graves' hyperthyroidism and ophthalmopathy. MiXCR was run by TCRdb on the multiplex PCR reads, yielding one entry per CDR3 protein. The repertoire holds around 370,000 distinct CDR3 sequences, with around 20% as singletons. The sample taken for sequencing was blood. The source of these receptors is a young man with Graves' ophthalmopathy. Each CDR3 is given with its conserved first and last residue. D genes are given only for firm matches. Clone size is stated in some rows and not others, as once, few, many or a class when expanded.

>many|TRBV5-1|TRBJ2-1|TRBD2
CASSLGAGVSYNEQFF
TGCGCCAGCAGCTTGGGAGCGGGGGTGAGCTACAATGAGCAGTTCTTC
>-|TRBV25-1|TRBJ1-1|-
CASSDGPHTEAFF
TGTGCCAGCAGTGATGGACCTCACACTGAAGCTTTCTTT
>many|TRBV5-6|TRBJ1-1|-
CASSLGTVMNTEAFF
TGTGCCAGCAGCTTGGGAACAGTTATGAACACTGAAGCTTTCTTT
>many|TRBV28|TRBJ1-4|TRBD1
CASSGGRVKLFF
TGTGCCAGTTCAGGGGGCCGGGTTAAACTGTTTTTT
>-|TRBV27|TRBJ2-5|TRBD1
CASTRRYGTGQETQYF
TGTGCCAGCACCCGCCGTTACGGGACAGGGCAAGAGACCCAGTACTTC
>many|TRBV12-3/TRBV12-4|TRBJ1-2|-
CASSLQGMNYGYTF
TGTGCCAGCAGTTTGCAGGGGATGAACTATGGCTACACCTTC
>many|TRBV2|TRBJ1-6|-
CASKPGYNSPLHF
TGTGCCAGCAAGCCAGGGTATAATTCACCCCTCCACTTT
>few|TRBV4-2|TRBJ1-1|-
CASSQDWGAQGAFF
TGTGCCAGCAGCCAAGATTGGGGGGCGCAGGGAGCTTTCTTT
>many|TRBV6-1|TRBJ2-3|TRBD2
CASSDTSGGAGTQYF
TGTGCCAGCAGTGATACTAGCGGGGGGGCTGGTACGCAGTATTTT
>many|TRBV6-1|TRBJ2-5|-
CASEPLGIETQYF
TGTGCCAGCGAGCCGCTGGGAATCGAGACCCAGTACTTC
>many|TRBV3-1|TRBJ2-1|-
CASSQEAAWNEQFF
TGTGCCAGCAGCCAAGAAGCAGCGTGGAACGAGCAGTTCTTC
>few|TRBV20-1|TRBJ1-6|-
CSARGHRGSYNSPLHF
TGCAGTGCTAGGGGACACCGAGGGTCCTATAATTCACCCCTCCACTTT
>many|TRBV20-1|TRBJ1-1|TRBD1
CSASRDRNTEAFF
TGCAGTGCAAGCCGGGACAGGAACACTGAAGCTTTCTTT
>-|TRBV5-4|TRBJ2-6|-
CASSLQTGANVLTF
TGTGCCAGCAGCTTGCAAACCGGGGCCAACGTCCTGACTTTC
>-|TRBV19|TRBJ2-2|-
CASTPILTGFGGELFF
TGTGCCAGTACCCCCATTTTAACAGGGTTCGGCGGGGAGCTGTTTTTT
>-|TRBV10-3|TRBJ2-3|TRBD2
CAISVGGGSTDTQYF
TGTGCCATCAGTGTTGGGGGGGGGAGCACAGATACGCAGTATTTT
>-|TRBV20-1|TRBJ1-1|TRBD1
CSDQDRVREAFF
TGCAGTGATCAGGACAGGGTGCGTGAAGCTTTCTTT